This is a list of T cell receptor beta chains from one sample in a study of blood T cell repertoires in COVID-19. The table came from immunoSEQ multiplex PCR; TCRdb's copy has only in-frame clones and leaves some out. Altogether over 60,000 clones are present, nearly 90% being singletons, with the ten largest covering around 2.8%. Source material: peripheral blood. The receptor set was obtained from a man between 65 and 80 years old with active or convalescent COVID-19. The CDR3 runs from the conserved cysteine through the conserved F or W. Fields, in order: V gene, J gene, CDR3 protein.

TRBV30	TRBJ2-7	CASIGGGSYEQYF
TRBV19	TRBJ2-3	CASSIRGDTQYF
TRBV5-1	TRBJ2-3	CASSLGLAGGFATDTQYF
TRBV7-3	TRBJ1-1	CASSFSGGMAFF
TRBV9	TRBJ2-1	CASSSRLGGYEQFF
TRBV19	TRBJ1-5	CASSIGGSGAPQHF
TRBV6-5	TRBJ2-5	CASLGTVQETQYF
TRBV7-9	TRBJ1-2	CASSLPRGGANYGYTF
TRBV2	TRBJ2-4	CASSEYRAKNIQYF
TRBV5-8	TRBJ2-1	CASSQVRDEQFF
TRBV10-3	TRBJ1-5	CAISADRVTSNQPQHF
TRBV25-1	TRBJ2-5	CASRGRWEETQYF
TRBV19	TRBJ1-1	CASSESSVGNTEAFF
TRBV27	TRBJ2-1	CASTRGGANEQFF
TRBV9	TRBJ1-5	CASSPDSYSNQPQHF
TRBV5-1	TRBJ2-7	CASSSVAGPYEQYF
TRBV11-2	TRBJ2-1	CASSPQVGVTYNEQFF
TRBV5-5	TRBJ2-5	CASSGGQTPYQETQYF
TRBV15	TRBJ1-3	CATSEGLRGNTIYF
TRBV6-1	TRBJ1-5	CASSEGWGQQPQHF
TRBV5-1	TRBJ2-5	CASSLGSGGAETQYF
TRBV19	TRBJ2-7	CASSMRGGSNSYEQYF
TRBV19	TRBJ1-6	CASSIARESPLHF
TRBV28	TRBJ1-2	CATRTGGYGYTF
TRBV6-5	TRBJ1-5	CASRTGGGGNQPQHF
TRBV2	TRBJ2-7	CATRDRLWEQYF
TRBV14	TRBJ2-7	CASSRLDRSFPYEQYF
TRBV19	TRBJ2-1	CASEPKRGSYNEQFF
TRBV19	TRBJ1-1	CATIPEGGTEAFF
TRBV6-6	TRBJ1-3	CASSGQGTSGNTIYF
TRBV9	TRBJ2-5	CASSVTSGRAGETQYF
TRBV28	TRBJ2-1	CASSLWALAGGRNEQFF
TRBV23-1	TRBJ1-6	CASIGSPLHF
TRBV27	TRBJ1-4	CASRRSGTGNEKLFF
TRBV27	TRBJ1-1	CASRALAGTLVTEAFF
TRBV11-2	TRBJ1-3	CASSLEDSYSGNTIYF
TRBV2	TRBJ1-5	CASSEGRASNQPQHF
TRBV6-5	TRBJ2-7	CASSPAGLPAYEQYF
TRBV5-1	TRBJ2-7	CASSLAGTSGGAYEQYF
TRBV2	TRBJ1-4	CASSEVREKLFF
TRBV10-2	TRBJ1-5	CASSDPRTGYQPQHF
TRBV11-2	TRBJ2-1	CASSLRLAVTNEQFF